The 10 T cell receptor beta chains presented below share a single source sample, sequenced in a study of OX40 agonist ivuxolimab in advanced cancers. The receptor library was made with the immunoSEQ multiplex PCR assay. The table was pulled from immuneACCESS by TCRdb, which kept in-frame rearrangements only. Such tables lose some clones; where checked, under half of the loss comes from unresolved V genes, and the rest has no known cause. Counted in this sample were about 19,000 clones; nearly 85% of them appeared once. The ten largest clones take up roughly 55% of the sample. The sequenced sample was CD4+ or CD8+ T cells sorted from blood, obtained in a trial of the OX40 agonist ivuxolimab. The receptors were sampled from an adult with an advanced solid tumor such as melanoma, head and neck, liver or kidney cancer.

The chain has TRBV7-9 and TRBJ2-7, with D possibly matching TRBD1 (5 bases). Per germline, CDR1 SEHNR and CDR2 FQNEAQ (reference sequence). The CDR3 loop spans 15 amino acids. The V gene lost 0 bases and the J gene lost 6 bases, with 15 bases spanning the gap. CDR3 DNA: TGTGCCAGCAGCTTAGCAGGGGCACCTGGGTTCGAGCAGTACTTC. Amino acid sequence: CASSLAGAPGFEQYF.

The chain links TRBV13 to TRBJ2-7; TRBD2 might be the D (5 bases). The V and J ends lost 0 bases and 3 bases respectively, with 15 bases between them. The germline gives CDR1 PRHDT, CDR2 FYEKMQ (reference sequence). The CDR3 contains 16 residues. CDR3 sequence: CASSLGAGTTLYEQYF. The CDR3 DNA reads as TGTGCCAGCAGCTTAGGCGCGGGCACCACCCTCTACGAGCAGTACTTC.

In this sample, this clone turned up many times. V gene TRBV7-9 combines with J gene TRBJ2-2, with TRBD1 matching over 9 bases. CDR1 is SEHNR, CDR2 FQNEAQ, per germline (reference sequence). V was pared by 4 bases and J by 5 bases, with 8 bases of the junction left unmatched. There are 16 residues in the CDR3. The CDR3 bases are TGTGCCAGCAGCTCCAGACAGGGGGTTGGAACCGGGGAGCTGTTTTTT. This translates into CASSSRQGVGTGELFF.

The chain carries TRBV28 and TRBJ2-7; TRBD2 aligns across 7 bases. The V gene's germline CDR1 is MDHEN and CDR2 SYDVKM. V gave up 5 bases and J gave up 6 bases; unmatched junction bases: 10. CDR3 length equals 14 residues. The CDR3 nucleotides are TGTGCCAGCAGTCCCCTAGCGGAGGTGGGCGAGCAGTACTTC. Residues: CASSPLAEVGEQYF.

This rearrangement joins TRBV7-2 to TRBJ2-1; 9 nucleotides align to TRBD1. The junction had 8 bases not matched to a gene; V was cut back by 6 bases and J by 5 bases. There are 15 residues in the CDR3. CDR1 is SGHTA and CDR2 is FQGNSA in the germline V gene. The CDR3 loop is CASRLPGQGHNEQFF. In nucleotides, the CDR3 is TGTGCCAGCAGATTACCGGGACAGGGCCACAATGAGCAGTTCTTC.

The genes are TRBV10-3 and TRBJ1-6; TRBD1 is a possible D gene (5 bases). In germline, CDR1 is ENHRY, CDR2 SYGVKD. CDR3 length equals 14 residues. V shed 7 bases and J shed 3 bases, with 10 bases lying between them. CDR3: CAIKDKYYNSPLHF. CDR3 nucleotides: TGTGCCATCAAGGACAAATACTATAATTCACCCCTCCACTTT.

V and J are TRBV18 and TRBJ2-2; a weak D match, TRBD2 (5 bases). In germline, CDR1 is KGHSH, CDR2 LQKENI. Deletions cut 3 bases from V and 6 bases from J, with 14 bases between. This CDR3 contains 15 residues. CDR3 in amino acids: CASSPDVTSAGELFF. The CDR3 nucleotides are TGTGCCAGCTCACCTGACGTAACTAGTGCCGGGGAGCTGTTTTTT. Looking up the rest from reference TRBV18 and TRBJ2-2 gives the full variable domain: NAGVMQNPRHLVRRRGQEARLRCSPMKGHSHVYWYRQLPEEGLKFMVYLQKENIIDESGMPKERFSAEFPKEGPSILRIQQVVRGDSAAYFCASSPDVTSAGELFFGEGSRLTVL.

This chain joins TRBV19 and TRBJ2-7, with 9 bases matching TRBD1. Germline trimming cut 5 bases from V and 0 bases from J; bases unmatched to any gene: 2. The CDR3 is made up of 14 amino acids. CDR1 and CDR2 (germline): LNHDA, SQIVND (reference sequence). CDR3 DNA sequence: TGTGCCAGTAGTGCGGGACAGGGCTCCTACGAGCAGTACTTC. Its translation is CASSAGQGSYEQYF. The full variable domain, completed using reference TRBV19 and TRBJ2-7, is DGGITQSPKYLFRKEGQNVTLSCEQNLNHDAMYWYRQDPGQGLRLIYYSQIVNDFQKGDIAEGYSVSREKKESFPLTVTSAQKNPTAFYLCASSAGQGSYEQYFGPGTRLTVT.

V is TRBV13 and J is TRBJ2-7; 11 bases map to TRBD2. Per the germline V gene, CDR1 is PRHDT and CDR2 is FYEKMQ (reference sequence). J lost 0 bases, V lost 4 bases, and 8 bases had no gene match. The length of the CDR3 is 17 residues. The CDR3 protein is CASSSTSGELISYEQYF. In nucleotides, the CDR3 is TGTGCCAGCAGCTCGACTAGCGGGGAACTAATCTCCTACGAGCAGTACTTC.

The chain recombines TRBV28 with TRBJ2-7; 7 bases are a match to TRBD2. V shed 8 bases, J shed 0 bases, and the junction held 4 bases outside the gene matches. Germline V gene lookup returns CDR1 MDHEN and CDR2 SYDVKM. The CDR3 extends over 13 amino acids. CDR3 DNA: TGTGCCAGCCGGGGGGACTACTCCTACGAGCAGTACTTC. Translation: CASRGDYSYEQYF. The full variable domain, completed using reference TRBV28 and TRBJ2-7, is DVKVTQSSRYLVKRTGEKVFLECVQDMDHENMFWYRQDPGLGLRLIYFSYDVKMKEKGDIPEGYSVSREKKERFSLILESASTNQTSMYLCASRGDYSYEQYFGPGTRLTVT.